Below are 18 T cell receptor beta chains sequenced from a single sample in a study of T cell responses to AZD1222 COVID-19 vaccine. Here immunoSEQ multiplex PCR was the method, and the copy in TCRdb shows in-frame clones only, minus some. The sample shows about 220,000 clones, about 92% of them seen only once. Material: peripheral blood, obtained on day 0 of MenACWY control vaccination. These receptor sequences come from an adult in good health.

Written as DNA, the CDR3 is TGTGCCAGCAGTCAGAAGAACACCGGGGAGCTGTTTTTT. This translates into CASSQKNTGELFF. The chain recombines TRBV2 with TRBJ2-2; no clear D. This CDR3 is 13 amino acids long. V was pared by 5 bases and J by 1 base, with 5 bases between. CDR1 SNHLY and CDR2 FYNNEI come from the germline V gene.

This chain connects TRBV9 to TRBJ1-5; D remains ambiguous. The CDR3 contains 14 residues. Germline CDR1 and CDR2: SGDLS and YYNGEE. Trimming stripped 0 bases from V and 4 bases from J, with 8 bases between. The chain's CDR3 is CASSVDPENQPQHF. The CDR3 bases are TGTGCCAGCAGCGTAGACCCAGAAAATCAGCCCCAGCATTTT. The full variable domain, completed using reference TRBV9 and TRBJ1-5, is DSGVTQTPKHLITATGQRVTLRCSPRSGDLSVYWYQQSLDQGLQFLIQYYNGEERAKGNILERFSAQQFPDLHSELNLSSLELGDSALYFCASSVDPENQPQHFGDGTRLSIL.

The rearrangement joins TRBV19 to TRBJ1-1, with D perhaps TRBD1 (5 bases). The germline gives CDR1 LNHDA, CDR2 SQIVND (reference sequence). The CDR3 runs 14 residues. V was trimmed by 4 bases and J by 0 bases, leaving 9 bases between them. The CDR3 here is CASSTGRLNTEAFF. The CDR3 DNA reads TGTGCCAGTAGTACGGGACGGCTGAACACTGAAGCTTTCTTT.

This clone appeared a single time. V and J are TRBV7-3 and TRBJ1-2, with a tentative D call TRBD1 (5 bases). In germline, CDR1 is SGHTA, CDR2 FQGTGA. The V end lost 3 bases, the J end lost 4 bases, and 9 bases lay between the germline ends. CDR3 size: 13 residues. This CDR3 reads CASSLGTGYGYTF. The CDR3 nucleotides read TGTGCCAGCAGCTTGGGGACCGGCTATGGCTACACCTTC.

This chain joins TRBV4-3 and TRBJ2-1, with D unclear. The CDR3 is 18 amino acids. V dropped 0 bases and J dropped 4 bases, with 19 bases sitting between them. Germline CDR1 LGHNA, CDR2 YSLEER. The CDR3 DNA is TGCGCCAGCAGCCAAGATAGCCCCTTAGGTGGTTCTTACAATGAGCAGTTCTTC. It translates to CASSQDSPLGGSYNEQFF.

This rearrangement joins TRBV13 to TRBJ1-1; TRBD1 aligns across 8 bases. Germline V gene sequence: CDR1 PRHDT, CDR2 FYEKMQ (reference sequence). The CDR3 spans 15 residues. V was pared by 0 bases and J by 5 bases, with 5 bases of the junction left unmatched. The CDR3 nucleotides read TGTGCCAGCAGCTTAGGGGACAGGGCTAGGACTGAAGCTTTCTTT. It yields the protein CASSLGDRARTEAFF.

The gene calls are TRBV7-3 and TRBJ1-1; D ambiguous. V lost 1 base to trimming and J lost 5 bases, with 11 bases between them. Germline V gene sequence: CDR1 SGHTA, CDR2 FQGTGA. The CDR3 is 14 residues long. CDR3 DNA: TGTGCCAGCAGCTTAAAGGCAGCTGGGACTGAAGCTTTCTTT. Protein: CASSLKAAGTEAFF.

The chain uses TRBV9 and TRBJ2-1; 11 nucleotides align to TRBD1. Germline V CDR1 and CDR2: SGDLS, YYNGEE. The J segment lost 2 bases and the V segment lost 3 bases, leaving 1 base of the junction unmatched. The CDR3 is 15 amino acids. DNA of the CDR3: TGTGCCAGCAGCGGGGGACAGGGGGCCTACAATGAGCAGTTCTTC. Protein: CASSGGQGAYNEQFF. The full variable domain, completed using reference TRBV9 and TRBJ2-1, is DSGVTQTPKHLITATGQRVTLRCSPRSGDLSVYWYQQSLDQGLQFLIQYYNGEERAKGNILERFSAQQFPDLHSELNLSSLELGDSALYFCASSGGQGAYNEQFFGPGTRLTVL.

The chain is built from TRBV2 and TRBJ1-3; perhaps TRBD1 as D (6 bases). Trimming took off 8 bases at V and 3 bases at J, with 14 bases between the two ends. Germline-derived CDR1 and CDR2 are SNHLY and FYNNEI. The CDR3 extends over 14 amino acids. The DNA for the CDR3 is TGTGCCAGCGGACAGCCGGCTGGTGGAAACACCATATATTTT. This codes for CASGQPAGGNTIYF.

The chain couples TRBV9 to TRBJ1-1; D is possibly TRBD1 (5 bases). CDR3 length: 12 amino acids. V was trimmed by 3 bases and J by 6 bases, leaving 9 bases between them. Germline V gives CDR1 SGDLS, CDR2 YYNGEE. The CDR3 region has the DNA TGTGCCAGCAGCGGTCCGGGGCCTGAAGCTTTCTTT. Protein product: CASSGPGPEAFF.

The chain joins TRBV7-6 to TRBJ2-3; 12 bases are a match to TRBD2. Germline CDR1 and CDR2: SGHVS and FNYEAQ. V dropped 4 bases and J dropped 8; count of bases not matched to a gene: 16. The CDR3 has 18 amino acids. CDR3 loop: CASSSLAGGPQFSATQYF. CDR3 sequence (DNA): TGTGCCAGCAGCTCCCTAGCGGGGGGGCCGCAATTTTCAGCTACGCAGTATTTT. Complete variable domain (other parts from reference TRBV7-6 and TRBJ2-3): GAGVSQSPRYKVTKRGQDVALRCDPISGHVSLYWYRQALGQGPEFLTYFNYEAQQDKSGLPNDRFSAERPEGSISTLTIQRTEQRDSAMYRCASSSLAGGPQFSATQYFGPGTRLTVL.

This sequence joins TRBV2 and TRBJ1-4, with TRBD1 matching 10 bases. J lost 6 bases, V lost 6 bases, and 7 bases had no gene match. The CDR3 is made up of 15 amino acids. Germline V gene sequence: CDR1 SNHLY, CDR2 FYNNEI. Here the CDR3 reads CASSGSGTGDEKLFF. The CDR3 DNA is TGTGCCAGCAGCGGAAGTGGGACAGGGGATGAAAAACTGTTTTTT.

The J gene is TRBJ1-2, the V gene TRBV9; 7 bases map to TRBD1. CDR1 and CDR2 from the germline V gene are SGDLS and YYNGEE. V gave up 0 bases and J gave up 3 bases; unmatched junction bases: 5. The CDR3 is 15 amino acids. The CDR3 region has the DNA TGTGCCAGCAGCGTAGGAGGGGGCGCGGACTATGGCTACACCTTC. It codes for CASSVGGGADYGYTF.

The gene calls are TRBV30 and TRBJ1-5, with D possibly TRBD1 on 5 matching bases. V shed 0 bases and J shed 3 bases, with 9 bases lying between them. This CDR3 region has 14 residues. CDR1 is GTSNPN, CDR2 SVGIG, per germline (reference sequence). This CDR3 is CAWSVQANNQPQHF. In DNA, the CDR3 is TGTGCCTGGAGTGTACAGGCGAACAATCAGCCCCAGCATTTT.

The CDR3 here is CASSPRLYEAGETQYF. CDR3 DNA: TGCGCCAGCAGTCCCCGCCTTTACGAGGCTGGAGAGACCCAGTACTTC. This chain links TRBV23-1 with TRBJ2-5; no clear D gene. TRBV23-1 falls under the ORF class, with uncertain function. V lost 4 bases to trimming and J lost 4 bases, with 19 bases between them. This CDR3 comprises 16 residues.

The rearrangement joins TRBV5-6 to TRBJ1-2; perhaps TRBD1 as D (6 bases). CDR1 is SGHDT, CDR2 YYEEEE, per germline. The CDR3 length is 13 residues. Trimming removed 5 bases at V and 5 bases at J, with 13 bases between. The CDR3 DNA sequence: TGTGCCAGCAGTTCCGACAGGACGTATGGCTACACCTTC. Its translation: CASSSDRTYGYTF.

This chain joins TRBV2 and TRBJ2-7, with TRBD2 as a possible D gene (5 bases). From germline, CDR1 is SNHLY and CDR2 FYNNEI. The CDR3 is made up of 13 amino acids. Trimming removed 7 bases at V and 6 bases at J, with 16 bases between. CDR3 amino acids: CASMGWGAAEQYF. The CDR3 DNA reads as TGTGCCAGCATGGGTTGGGGAGCTGCCGAGCAGTACTTC.

The V call is TRBV4-2, the J call TRBJ1-2; the D is unclear. This CDR3 is built from 19 residues. V dropped 0 bases and J dropped 5 bases, with 25 bases sitting between them. The V gene's germline CDR1 is LGHNA and CDR2 YNFKEQ. The chain's CDR3 is CASSQDPGSNLSPIYGYTF. CDR3 bases: TGTGCCAGCAGCCAAGATCCCGGGTCGAATCTCTCCCCCATTTATGGCTACACCTTC.